The next 26 T cell receptor beta chains were all read from a single sample in a study of blood T cell repertoires in COVID-19. Produced via immunoSEQ multiplex PCR; TCRdb's table is partial and in-frame only. The data show about 140,000 clones, around 80% seen once. The sequenced sample consisted of peripheral blood. The receptor set was obtained from a man in his 60s with acute or convalescent COVID-19.

The chain combines TRBV18 with TRBJ2-1; 7 nucleotides line up with TRBD2. V gave up 5 bases and J gave up 15 bases; unmatched junction bases: 13. CDR3 length: 13 amino acids. The germline V gene has CDR1 KGHSH and CDR2 LQKENI. The CDR3 region has the DNA TGTGCCAGCTCAGGACTAGTTTACGAACTGACGTTCTTC. Its protein product is CASSGLVYELTFF.

The chain carries TRBV2 and TRBJ1-1, with TRBD1 as a possible D gene (5 bases). This CDR3 is built from 15 residues. Trimming cost V 8 bases and J 0 bases, with 16 bases left between them. In germline, CDR1 is SNHLY, CDR2 FYNNEI. The CDR3 bases are TGTGCCAGCCGGACGGACCCGGGGGTGAACACTGAAGCTTTCTTT. Encoded protein: CASRTDPGVNTEAFF. Drawing the rest from reference TRBV2 and TRBJ1-1, the complete variable domain is EPEVTQTPSHQVTQMGQEVILRCVPISNHLYFYWYRQILGQKVEFLVSFYNNEISEKSEIFDDQFSVERPDGSNFTLKIRSTKLEDSAMYFCASRTDPGVNTEAFFGQGTRLTVV.

V usage is TRBV28 and J usage is TRBJ1-4, with D possibly being TRBD1 (5 bases). The CDR3 loop spans 13 amino acids. The germline V gene encodes CDR1 MDHEN and CDR2 SYDVKM. Trimming took 8 bases from V and 4 from J, leaving 11 bases between them. Here the CDR3 DNA reads TGTGCCAGCGGGGCAGGTTATAATGAAAAACTGTTTTTT. This sequence encodes CASGAGYNEKLFF.

The chain carries TRBV5-1 and TRBJ1-1; D is undetermined. CDR3 length equals 15 residues. The germline gives CDR1 SGHRS, CDR2 YFSETQ. The germline V and J ends were trimmed by 0 bases and 3 bases, with 12 bases remaining between them. The CDR3 is CASSLDSYADTEAFF. In nucleotides, the CDR3 is TGCGCCAGCAGCTTGGATTCGTACGCGGACACTGAAGCTTTCTTT.

This rearrangement joins TRBV5-1 to TRBJ2-2; D not certain. Trimming removed 1 base at V and 5 bases at J, with 12 bases between. CDR3 size: 15 residues. Germline loops: CDR1 SGHRS, CDR2 YFSETQ. CDR3: CASSLNSVGTGELFF. CDR3 nucleotide sequence: TGCGCCAGCAGCTTGAACAGTGTAGGAACCGGGGAGCTGTTTTTT.

Concerning this clone itself: A read error may explain this, as a much larger clone is one base away. This chain links TRBV18 with TRBJ2-1; the D gene is possibly TRBD2 (6 bases). This CDR3 region has 15 residues. From germline, CDR1 is KGHSH and CDR2 LQKENI. CDR3 nucleotide sequence: TGTGTCAGCTCACCTGACGGGAGCTCCTACAATGAGCAGTTCTTC. Amino acids: CVSSPDGSSYNEQFF.

A single count supports this clone. The chain uses TRBV27 and TRBJ1-1, with 7 bases fitting TRBD1. The CDR3 spans 16 residues. Trimming removed 5 bases from V and 0 bases from J; junction bases left unmatched: 9. Germline V lookup: CDR1 MNHEY, CDR2 SMNVEV (reference sequence). The CDR3 DNA reads as TGTGCCAGCAGTCCGGGACAGTTAAGCATGAACACTGAAGCTTTCTTT. As protein: CASSPGQLSMNTEAFF.

Notes on this clone: Mismatch with germline at one junction end may stem from a read error. The chain couples TRBV11-2 to TRBJ2-2, with D maybe TRBD1 (5 bases). The CDR3 consists of 14 residues. Germline V gene lookup returns CDR1 SGHAT and CDR2 FQNNGV. Here the CDR3 DNA reads TGTGCCAGCAGATTAGGACAAAACACCGGGGAGCTGTTTTTT. Translating gives CASRLGQNTGELFF.

This clone was counted a few times. The genes are TRBV16 and TRBJ2-2; 7 nucleotides line up with TRBD2. V was pared by 0 bases and J by 8 bases, with 6 bases of the junction left unmatched. The germline V gene encodes CDR1 KGHSY and CDR2 FQNENV. The CDR3 extends over 15 amino acids. Here the CDR3 DNA reads TGTGCCAGCAGCCAATCAAGCGGGAAAAGGGGGGAGCTGTTTTTT. Amino acids: CASSQSSGKRGELFF.

The chain couples TRBV19 to TRBJ2-2, with D possibly being TRBD1 (5 bases). The CDR3 spans 12 residues. V shed 5 bases and J shed 8 bases, with 9 bases lying between them. Germline assignment: CDR1 LNHDA and CDR2 SQIVND (reference sequence). The CDR3 nucleotides are TGTGCCAGTAGTCTTCAGGGAGGGGAGCTGTTTTTT. It is translated as CASSLQGGELFF.

With respect to this clone: Other DNA sequences within the sample encode an identical CDR3. The chain employs TRBV11-2 and TRBJ2-4; D gene ambiguous. CDR3 length: 14 amino acids. Germline values: CDR1 SGHAT, CDR2 FQNNGV. V was clipped by 4 bases and J by 0 bases, with 7 bases between them. As DNA, the CDR3 is TGTGCCAGCAGCTCCAGATTAGCCAAAAACATTCAGTACTTC. It specifies CASSSRLAKNIQYF.

The rearrangement joins TRBV28 to TRBJ2-3; 10 bases agree with TRBD2. Germline CDR1 is MDHEN and CDR2 is SYDVKM. V was pared by 2 bases and J by 5 bases, with 7 bases of the junction left unmatched. The CDR3 runs to 16 residues. CDR3 loop: CASSLSLAGEVDTQYF. CDR3 coding DNA: TGTGCCAGCAGTTTAAGTCTAGCGGGAGAGGTAGATACGCAGTATTTT.

The chain recombines TRBV30 with TRBJ2-1; 7 nucleotides align to TRBD2. The CDR3 sequence is 14 residues long. CDR1 GTSNPN and CDR2 SVGIG come from the germline V gene (reference sequence). The V gene end was trimmed by 3 bases and the J gene end by 9 bases; junction bases not matched to a gene: 11. CDR3 region: CAWRKAGTHSEQFF. The CDR3, as DNA: TGTGCCTGGAGGAAAGCGGGAACGCATAGTGAGCAGTTCTTC.

This chain links TRBV18 with TRBJ2-7; TRBD2 might be the D (5 bases). Per the germline V gene, CDR1 is KGHSH and CDR2 is LQKENI. The CDR3 extends over 12 amino acids. V was clipped by 3 bases and J by 2 bases, with 5 bases between them. The CDR3 DNA reads as TGTGCCAGCTCACCCGGGGCCTACGAGCAGTACTTC. Its protein product is CASSPGAYEQYF.

The chain couples TRBV6-2 or TRBV6-3 to TRBJ2-3; 7 bases line up with TRBD2. The CDR3 has 15 residues. V shed 2 bases, J shed 4 bases, and the junction held 6 bases outside the gene matches. Per the germline V gene, CDR1 is MNHEY and CDR2 is SVGEGT. In DNA form, the CDR3 reads TGTGCCAGCAGTTACATTGCGGGAGACGCAGATACGCAGTATTTT. Translation: CASSYIAGDADTQYF.

The chain has TRBV29-1 and TRBJ2-2, with 9 bases aligning to TRBD1. CDR3 length: 12 residues. In germline, CDR1 is SQVTM, CDR2 ANQGSEA. The ends lost 7 bases at V and 7 bases at J; junction bases unmatched: 4. The CDR3: CSADRGGGELFF. As DNA, the CDR3 is TGCAGCGCGGACAGGGGCGGCGGGGAGCTGTTTTTT.

This chain uses TRBV6-4 with TRBJ1-2, with 9 bases lining up with TRBD1. Germline assignment: CDR1 MRHNA and CDR2 SNTAGT. This CDR3 spans 14 amino acids. The V gene end was trimmed by 5 bases and the J gene end by 8 bases; junction bases not matched to a gene: 9. The CDR3 nucleotides read TGTGCCAGCAGTTGGGACAGGGCCCCTCGGGGCTACACCTTC. Its protein is CASSWDRAPRGYTF.

This clone was found once. The chain links TRBV6-6 to TRBJ1-3; D gene unclear. This CDR3 spans 15 amino acids. Germline loops: CDR1 MNHNY, CDR2 SVGAGI (reference sequence). Trimming shortened V by 0 bases and J by 0 bases, and 6 bases separated the two germline ends. The chain's CDR3 is CASSYSEVSGNTIYF. CDR3 in DNA: TGTGCCAGCAGTTACTCGGAGGTCTCTGGAAACACCATATATTTT.

This clone was seen just once. This rearrangement joins TRBV3-1 (or the pseudogene TRBV3-2) to TRBJ1-2; D uncertain. The V and J ends lost 0 bases and 4 bases respectively, with 15 bases between them. The CDR3 spans 16 residues. CDR1 is LGHDT, CDR2 YNNKEL, per germline (reference sequence). CDR3 loop: CASSQDLAAAGYGYTF. In DNA form, the CDR3 reads TGTGCCAGCAGCCAAGATCTGGCGGCGGCCGGCTATGGCTACACCTTC.

The CDR3 protein is CASSIQGQRQPQHF. For the CDR3, the DNA is TGTGCCAGTAGTATACAGGGACAACGCCAGCCCCAGCATTTT. The V call is TRBV19, the J call TRBJ1-5; tentative D call: TRBD1 (6 bases). V was pared by 2 bases and J by 7 bases, with 12 bases between. The germline V gene has CDR1 LNHDA and CDR2 SQIVND (reference sequence). The CDR3 is 14 amino acids.

This clone was recorded many times. The DNA for the CDR3 is TGTGCCAGCAGCTCTGGCCTCGGGAATCAGCCCCAGCATTTT. Encoded protein: CASSSGLGNQPQHF. The rearrangement joins TRBV5-6 to TRBJ1-5; D gene unclear. This CDR3 is 14 amino acids long. The V and J ends lost 3 bases and 4 bases respectively, with 11 bases between them. CDR1 and CDR2 from the germline V gene are SGHDT and YYEEEE.

The V call is TRBV6-2 or TRBV6-3, the J call TRBJ1-1, with a tentative D call TRBD1 (5 bases). The CDR3 extends over 16 amino acids. Trimming removed 2 bases at V and 3 bases at J, with 16 bases between. CDR1 and CDR2 from the germline V gene are MNHEY and SVGEGT. The CDR3 DNA reads TGTGCCAGCAGTTACGAGACAGTGATAAGTGACACTGAAGCTTTCTTT. This translates into CASSYETVISDTEAFF.

The rearrangement joins TRBV28 to TRBJ1-5; D gene uncertain. Germline CDR1 and CDR2: MDHEN and SYDVKM. The CDR3 contains 12 residues. The V end lost 3 bases, the J end lost 9 bases, and 9 bases lay between the germline ends. The chain's CDR3 is CASSFFPGPQHF. Written as DNA, the CDR3 is TGTGCCAGCAGTTTTTTTCCCGGGCCCCAGCATTTT.

This clone was recorded only once. The chain has TRBV7-3 and TRBJ1-1, with 7 nucleotides matching TRBD1. V lost 5 bases to trimming and J lost 2 bases; unmatched junction nucleotides: 8. CDR3 size: 15 residues. The germline V gene encodes CDR1 SGHTA and CDR2 FQGTGA. Written as DNA, the CDR3 is TGTGCCAGCAGCCTAGACAGGGTTGAAAACACTGAAGCTTTCTTT. Encoded protein: CASSLDRVENTEAFF. The full variable domain, with the rest looked up from reference TRBV7-3 and TRBJ1-1, is GAGVSQTPSNKVTEKGKYVELRCDPISGHTALYWYRQSLGQGPEFLIYFQGTGAADDSGLPNDRFFAVRPEGSVSTLKIQRTERGDSAVYLCASSLDRVENTEAFFGQGTRLTVV.

This clone was counted once. CDR3 in amino acids: CASSLETNYGYTF. The CDR3 DNA follows: TGCGCCAGCAGCTTGGAGACAAACTATGGCTACACCTTC. The chain recombines TRBV5-1 with TRBJ1-2; D remains unclear. V dropped 0 bases and J dropped 2 bases, with 5 bases sitting between them. The V gene's germline CDR1 is SGHRS and CDR2 YFSETQ. This CDR3 has 13 residues. Complete variable domain (other parts from reference TRBV5-1 and TRBJ1-2): KAGVTQTPRYLIKTRGQQVTLSCSPISGHRSVSWYQQTPGQGLQFLFEYFSETQRNKGNFPGRFSGRQFSNSRSEMNVSTLELGDSALYLCASSLETNYGYTFGSGTRLTVV.

This clone was recorded a few times. The CDR3 sequence: CASRAGGNEKLFF. The CDR3 DNA reads as TGTGCCAGTAGAGCGGGCGGGAATGAAAAACTGTTTTTT. This chain joins TRBV19 and TRBJ1-4; D unclear. CDR3 size: 13 residues. The V gene's germline CDR1 is LNHDA and CDR2 SQIVND (reference sequence). Trimming pared 6 bases from V and 5 bases from J, leaving 10 bases between.